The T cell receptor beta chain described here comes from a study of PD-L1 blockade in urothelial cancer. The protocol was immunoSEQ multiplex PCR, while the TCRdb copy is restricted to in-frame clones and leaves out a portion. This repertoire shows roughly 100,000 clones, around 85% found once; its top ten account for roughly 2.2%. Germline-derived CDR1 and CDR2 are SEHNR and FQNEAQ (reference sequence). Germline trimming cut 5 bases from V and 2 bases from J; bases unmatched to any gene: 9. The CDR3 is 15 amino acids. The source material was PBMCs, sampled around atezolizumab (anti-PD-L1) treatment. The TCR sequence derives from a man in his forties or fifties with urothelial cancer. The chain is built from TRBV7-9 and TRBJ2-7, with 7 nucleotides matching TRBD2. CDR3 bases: TGTGCCAGCAGCGGGCAAGCGGGATTGGCCTACGAGCAGTACTTC. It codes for CASSGQAGLAYEQYF.